This T cell receptor (beta chain) is from a study of blood T cells in healthy people across ages. Study in general: Template-switching capture recovered about one barcoded beta molecule per two T cells. Study findings and constraints: Compared with aged donors, long-lived donors showed fewer expanded clones, suggesting selection.

This clonotype has only a few counts. Its antigen is currently unknown. This CDR3 contains 14 residues. Germline CDR1 reads MNHEY; CDR2 reads SVGEGT. V lost 0 bases, J lost 8 bases, and 13 bases lay in between. Next came a second PCR, run for about 7 to 12 cycles, which used a sample-barcoded 5' primer along with a J-beta primer mix. Via MiXCR, TCRdb re-called the 5' RACE reads, giving one row per CDR3 protein. The data contain 600,000 to 900,000 distinct CDR3 sequences, around 25% of them singletons. This sample was shared with a second study, whose subject was T cells of mothers and their children.

The TCR sequence derives from a boy aged 5-17 years in good health. Specimen: blood. V is TRBV6-2 or TRBV6-3 and J is TRBJ1-1; D remains ambiguous. For the CDR3, the DNA is TGTGCCAGCAGTTACTCTAGCGCGGCGGCCGAAGCTTTCTTT. Translated: CASSYSSAAAEAFF.